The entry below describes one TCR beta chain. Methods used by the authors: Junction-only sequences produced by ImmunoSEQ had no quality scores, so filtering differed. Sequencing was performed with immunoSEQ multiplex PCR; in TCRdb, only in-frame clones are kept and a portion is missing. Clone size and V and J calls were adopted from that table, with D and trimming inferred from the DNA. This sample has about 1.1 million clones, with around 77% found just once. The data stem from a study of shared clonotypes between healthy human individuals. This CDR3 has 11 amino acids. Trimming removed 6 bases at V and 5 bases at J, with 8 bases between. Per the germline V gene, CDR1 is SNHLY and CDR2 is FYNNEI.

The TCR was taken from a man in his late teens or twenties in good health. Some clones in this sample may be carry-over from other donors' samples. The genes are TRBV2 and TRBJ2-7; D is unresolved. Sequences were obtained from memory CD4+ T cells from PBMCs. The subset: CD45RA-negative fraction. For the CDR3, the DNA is TGTGCCAGCAGCCGGCCTGACGAGCAGTACTTC. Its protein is CASSRPDEQYF.